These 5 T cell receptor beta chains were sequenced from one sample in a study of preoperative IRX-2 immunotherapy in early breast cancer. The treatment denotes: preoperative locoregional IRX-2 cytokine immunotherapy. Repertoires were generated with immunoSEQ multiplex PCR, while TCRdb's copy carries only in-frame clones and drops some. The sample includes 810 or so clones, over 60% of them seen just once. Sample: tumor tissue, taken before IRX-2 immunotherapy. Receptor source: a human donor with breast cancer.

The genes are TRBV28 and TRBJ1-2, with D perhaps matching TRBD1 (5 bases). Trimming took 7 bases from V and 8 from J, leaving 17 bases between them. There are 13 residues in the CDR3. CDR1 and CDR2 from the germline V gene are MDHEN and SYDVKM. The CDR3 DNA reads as TGTGCCAGCAACCTCGACAGCGGTGTCGGCTACACCTTC. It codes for CASNLDSGVGYTF.

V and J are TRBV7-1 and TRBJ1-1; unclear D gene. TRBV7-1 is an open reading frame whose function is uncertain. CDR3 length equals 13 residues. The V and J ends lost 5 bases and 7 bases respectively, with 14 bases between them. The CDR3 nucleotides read TGTGCCAGCAGCGTATACGGCTACAGTGAAGCTTTCTTT. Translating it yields CASSVYGYSEAFF.

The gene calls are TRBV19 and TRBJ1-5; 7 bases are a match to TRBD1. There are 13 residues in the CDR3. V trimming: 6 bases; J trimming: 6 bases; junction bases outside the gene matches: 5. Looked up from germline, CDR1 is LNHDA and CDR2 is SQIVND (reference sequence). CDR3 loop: CASSHDRAQPQHF. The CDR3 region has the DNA TGTGCCAGTAGCCATGACAGGGCTCAGCCCCAGCATTTT. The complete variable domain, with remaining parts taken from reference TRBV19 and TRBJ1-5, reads DGGITQSPKYLFRKEGQNVTLSCEQNLNHDAMYWYRQDPGQGLRLIYYSQIVNDFQKGDIAEGYSVSREKKESFPLTVTSAQKNPTAFYLCASSHDRAQPQHFGDGTRLSIL.

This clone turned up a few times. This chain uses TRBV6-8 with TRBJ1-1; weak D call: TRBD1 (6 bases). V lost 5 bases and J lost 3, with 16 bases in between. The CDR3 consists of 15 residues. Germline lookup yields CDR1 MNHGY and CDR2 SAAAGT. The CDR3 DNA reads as TGTGCCAGCAGTCGGGGGGGCTGGAGGGACACTGAAGCTTTCTTT. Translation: CASSRGGWRDTEAFF.

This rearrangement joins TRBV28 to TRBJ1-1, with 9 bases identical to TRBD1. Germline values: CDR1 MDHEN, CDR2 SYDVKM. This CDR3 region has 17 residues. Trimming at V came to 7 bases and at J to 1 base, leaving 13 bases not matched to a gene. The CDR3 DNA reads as TGTGCCAGCACCCGTTATGGGGACAGGGCGAGGAACACTGAAGCTTTCTTT. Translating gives CASTRYGDRARNTEAFF.